One sample yielded the 4 T cell receptor beta chains listed below, sequenced in a study of cytomegalovirus exposure and HLA in healthy donors. With 60 Vbeta and 13 Jbeta primers, the PCR was carried out. Profiled with immunoSEQ multiplex PCR; TCRdb holds only in-frame clones, not every one. The sample contains some 40,000 clones, roughly 74% of which appear only once. Material for sequencing was PBMCs. These receptors were collected from a man aged 25-45 years in good health and CMV-seronegative.

This chain links TRBV4-1 with TRBJ2-2; 16 bases fit TRBD2. V shed 3 bases, J shed 6 bases, and the junction held 7 bases outside the gene matches. The CDR3 consists of 18 residues. The germline V gene has CDR1 MGHRA and CDR2 YSYEKL. The CDR3 sequence: CASSHAGLAGGPSGELFF. The CDR3 nucleotides read TGCGCCAGCAGCCATGCGGGACTAGCGGGAGGGCCGTCCGGGGAGCTGTTTTTT.

V gene TRBV7-9 combines with J gene TRBJ2-7; TRBD2 aligns across 10 bases. The CDR3 length is 13 residues. V gave up 3 bases and J gave up 9 bases; unmatched junction bases: 5. CDR1 and CDR2 from the germline V gene are SEHNR and FQNEAQ (reference sequence). The CDR3 is CASSLASGGAQYF. The CDR3 DNA reads TGTGCCAGCAGCTTGGCTAGCGGGGGAGCGCAGTACTTC.

The CDR3 is CASSQSGIRTDTQYF. CDR3 coding DNA: TGTGCCAGCAGCCAAAGCGGGATTCGCACAGATACGCAGTATTTT. V usage is TRBV5-4 and J usage is TRBJ2-3; 7 positions agree with TRBD2. Germline V gene sequence: CDR1 SGHNT, CDR2 YYREEE (reference sequence). The CDR3 consists of 15 residues. The V and J ends lost 4 bases and 1 base, in that order; junction bases with no gene match: 6.

This rearrangement joins TRBV5-5 to TRBJ2-5; D uncertain. The CDR3 is made up of 13 amino acids. The V end lost 3 bases, the J end lost 2 bases, and 8 bases lay between the germline ends. Per germline, CDR1 SGHKS and CDR2 YYEKEE (reference sequence). Here the CDR3 DNA reads TGTGCCAGCAGCTCAAAGCCACAAGAGACCCAGTACTTC. Translation gives CASSSKPQETQYF.